What follows are 21 T cell receptor beta chains derived from one specimen sequenced in a study of T cells in Graves' hyperthyroidism and ophthalmopathy. Amplification of TCR beta CDR3 regions used RNA as the template. HTBI primers were the set used in a first-round RT-PCR of the TCR CDR3. From the multiplex PCR reads, TCRdb called clonotypes with MiXCR, one entry per CDR3 protein. The sample lists under 650,000 distinct CDR3 sequences; around 16% were seen once. What was sequenced was blood. These receptors all stem from a woman aged 30 to 39 with Graves' hyperthyroidism.

This sequence joins TRBV9 and TRBJ2-2; 7 nucleotides align to TRBD2. Germline V gene lookup returns CDR1 SGDLS and CDR2 YYNGEE. The CDR3 length is 17 residues. After removal of 0 bases from V and 0 bases from J, the junction contained 5 bases not matched to a gene. The CDR3 region has the DNA TGTGCCAGCAGCGTAGGAGCGGGGATAGCGAACACCGGGGAGCTGTTTTTT. This encodes CASSVGAGIANTGELFF.

This clonotype appeared many times. The gene calls are TRBV2 and TRBJ2-1; TRBD2 matches 10 bases. The CDR3 has 14 residues. From germline, CDR1 is SNHLY and CDR2 FYNNEI. Trimming cost V 2 bases and J 8 bases; bases outside gene matches: 3. This CDR3 is CASSESLAGDEQFF. The CDR3, as DNA: TGTGCCAGCAGTGAATCCCTAGCGGGGGATGAGCAGTTCTTC.

The chain is built from TRBV7-6 and TRBJ2-7; D is possibly TRBD1 (6 bases). The CDR3 loop spans 14 amino acids. The V gene's germline CDR1 is SGHVS and CDR2 FNYEAQ. Trimming shortened V by 1 base and J by 4 bases, and 11 bases separated the two germline ends. The CDR3 nucleotides read TGTGCCAGCAGCTTAGGGCACAGGGTATACGAGCAGTACTTC. This translates into CASSLGHRVYEQYF.

The sample holds a few counts of this clonotype. The CDR3 loop reads CSATGTKADTQYF. In DNA, the CDR3 is TGCAGTGCTACCGGGACTAAGGCAGATACGCAGTATTTT. The chain couples TRBV20-1 to TRBJ2-3, with TRBD2 identical over 7 bases. Germline CDR1 is DFQATT and CDR2 is SNEGSKA (reference sequence). The CDR3 sequence is 13 residues long. V shed 4 bases, J shed 4 bases, and the junction held 5 bases outside the gene matches.

The chain couples TRBV9 to TRBJ2-5; D is unclear. Germline V gives CDR1 SGDLS, CDR2 YYNGEE. There are 13 residues in the CDR3. Trimming shortened V by 3 bases and J by 5 bases, and 11 bases separated the two germline ends. The CDR3: CASSDGTRETQYF. The CDR3 nucleotides are TGTGCCAGCAGCGATGGAACAAGGGAGACCCAGTACTTC.

This clonotype was detected only a few times. The genes are TRBV10-3 and TRBJ1-5; weak D call: TRBD1 (6 bases). Germline V gene lookup returns CDR1 ENHRY and CDR2 SYGVKD. The CDR3 runs to 14 residues. Trimming took off 10 bases at V and 2 bases at J, with 15 bases between the two ends. CDR3 DNA sequence: TGTGCCACATTTCAGGGGATCGGCAATCAGCCCCAGCATTTT. It codes for CATFQGIGNQPQHF.

The chain carries TRBV15 and TRBJ2-1, with a weak D call TRBD1 (7 bases). Trimming cost V 1 base and J 4 bases, with 14 bases left between them. Germline lookup yields CDR1 LNHNV and CDR2 YYDKDF (reference sequence). This CDR3 contains 16 residues. DNA of the CDR3: TGTGCCACCAGCAGAGGGGCGGGACAGAGTTACAATGAGCAGTTCTTC. This sequence encodes CATSRGAGQSYNEQFF. The whole variable domain, remainder taken from reference TRBV15 and TRBJ2-1, is DAMVIQNPRYQVTQFGKPVTLSCSQTLNHNVMYWYQQKSSQAPKLLFHYYDKDFNNEADTPDNFQSRRPNTSFCFLDIRSPGLGDTAMYLCATSRGAGQSYNEQFFGPGTRLTVL.

The table lists this clonotype with many counts. The chain combines TRBV5-1 with TRBJ2-1; 9 bases are shared with TRBD1. The CDR3 consists of 16 residues. With V trimmed by 0 bases and J by 5 bases, 6 bases remained unmatched. Germline V lookup: CDR1 SGHRS, CDR2 YFSETQ. CDR3 region: CASSLDGTGPHNEQFF. Written as DNA, the CDR3 is TGCGCCAGCAGCTTGGACGGGACAGGGCCACACAATGAGCAGTTCTTC.

This clonotype appeared many times. The chain couples TRBV12-3 or TRBV12-4 to TRBJ2-1; 12 nucleotides agree with TRBD2. This CDR3 has 16 residues. Trimming at V came to 6 bases and at J to 4 bases, leaving 7 bases not matched to a gene. The CDR3 nucleotides read TGTGCCAGCAGCCGGGTGACTAGCGGGAGTTACAATGAGCAGTTCTTC. It specifies CASSRVTSGSYNEQFF.

This clonotype was detected ten times or more. The gene calls are TRBV11-3 and TRBJ2-7, with D hard to call. The length of the CDR3 is 14 residues. Germline values: CDR1 SGHNT, CDR2 YENEEA. Between the trimmed V and J ends, which lost 5 bases and 0 bases, there was a span of 11 bases. CDR3: CASSPVGFSYEQYF. CDR3 bases: TGTGCCAGCAGCCCGGTCGGGTTCTCCTACGAGCAGTACTTC.

This clonotype has ten or more counts. The chain combines TRBV7-2 with TRBJ2-1; D unresolved. CDR1 is SGHTA and CDR2 is FQGNSA in the germline V gene. V was cut by 5 bases and J by 7 bases, with 15 bases left in between. This CDR3 comprises 14 residues. The chain's CDR3 is CASSPRLTGNEQFF. The CDR3 DNA reads TGTGCCAGCAGCCCTCGGCTGACTGGGAATGAGCAGTTCTTC.

This clonotype was recorded at least ten times. The chain has TRBV12-3 or TRBV12-4 and TRBJ1-1; D gene unclear. The length of the CDR3 is 17 residues. V lost 1 base and J 1 base, leaving 16 bases between the germline ends. CDR3 bases: TGTGCCAGCAGTTTAGGTCATGGAAGGAGGTGGAACACTGAAGCTTTCTTT. It yields the protein CASSLGHGRRWNTEAFF.

This clonotype appeared many times. The chain couples TRBV11-3 to TRBJ1-1; D unresolved. The CDR3 length is 16 residues. Germline V lookup: CDR1 SGHNT, CDR2 YENEEA. V was trimmed by 0 bases and J by 4 bases, leaving 15 bases between them. The CDR3 nucleotides read TGTGCCAGCAGCTTAGAGGCCGCGCCGCTACCCACTGAAGCTTTCTTT. This encodes CASSLEAAPLPTEAFF.

The chain combines TRBV20-1 with TRBJ2-2; D gene unclear. The CDR3 has 13 residues. Per the germline V gene, CDR1 is DFQATT and CDR2 is SNEGSKA (reference sequence). V was clipped by 5 bases and J by 3 bases, with 10 bases between them. The CDR3, as DNA: TGCAGTGCTCCCGGGCAGCACACCGGGGAGCTGTTTTTT. It specifies CSAPGQHTGELFF.

This clonotype has just a few counts. The V and J genes are TRBV29-1 and TRBJ2-2; D is ambiguous. The V and J ends lost 4 bases and 6 bases respectively, with 12 bases between them. The CDR3 totals 13 residues. Germline CDR1 is SQVTM and CDR2 is ANQGSEA. CDR3 sequence: CSVGTPAAGELFF. The CDR3 DNA is TGCAGCGTTGGGACCCCGGCGGCCGGGGAGCTGTTTTTT.

V gene TRBV7-8 combines with J gene TRBJ2-7; maybe TRBD1 (5 bases). The CDR3 totals 16 residues. Looked up from germline, CDR1 is SGHVS and CDR2 is FQNEAQ. The ends were cut back, 4 bases at V and 6 bases at J, with 22 bases in the middle. In DNA, the CDR3 is TGTGCCAGCAGCTCCTATCTACAGGATACGGCTCTCGAGCAGTACTTC. Protein: CASSSYLQDTALEQYF.

This clonotype was recorded many times. The genes are TRBV20-1 and TRBJ2-7; TRBD2 matches at 9 bases. The length of the CDR3 is 14 residues. V lost 6 bases and J lost 3; bases outside the gene matches: 9. The germline V gene has CDR1 DFQATT and CDR2 SNEGSKA (reference sequence). The CDR3 spells CSADRLAADYEQYF. DNA of the CDR3: TGCAGTGCCGACAGACTAGCGGCGGACTACGAGCAGTACTTC.

In this sample, this clonotype turned up many times. The CDR3 reads CASRVDLRASNQPQHF. In DNA, the CDR3 is TGTGCCAGCAGGGTCGACTTGCGAGCAAGCAATCAGCCCCAGCATTTT. The chain couples TRBV6-1 to TRBJ1-5, with D hard to call. The germline V gene has CDR1 MNHNS and CDR2 SASEGT. CDR3 length: 16 amino acids. Trimming pared 6 bases from V and 1 base from J, leaving 16 bases between.

The chain joins TRBV5-1 to TRBJ2-1, with D perhaps being TRBD1 or TRBD2 (6 bases each). Per germline, CDR1 SGHRS and CDR2 YFSETQ. The CDR3 runs 16 residues. Trimming removed 6 bases at V and 7 bases at J, with 23 bases between. The CDR3 protein is CASTSFFGGLGNEQFF. The CDR3 region has the DNA TGCGCCAGCACCTCTTTCTTTGGGGGGCTGGGAAATGAGCAGTTCTTC.

This sequence joins TRBV12-3 or TRBV12-4 and TRBJ2-1; either TRBD1 or TRBD2 may supply D (5 bases each). Trimming cost V 5 bases and J 9 bases, with 23 bases left between them. This CDR3 spans 16 amino acids. CDR3 nucleotide sequence: TGTGCCAGCAGTGACAGCCTGGGGACGGGGATTAGTGAGCAGTTCTTC. Translation: CASSDSLGTGISEQFF.

This clonotype was seen a few times. The rearrangement links TRBV30 to TRBJ2-3; TRBD2 matches at 11 bases. J was trimmed by 0 bases and V by 3 bases; bases with no gene match: 5. In germline, CDR1 is GTSNPN, CDR2 SVGIG (reference sequence). CDR3 size: 16 residues. CDR3 in DNA: TGTGCCTGGAGCCCGGGACTAGCGGCTAGCACAGATACGCAGTATTTT. This codes for CAWSPGLAASTDTQYF.